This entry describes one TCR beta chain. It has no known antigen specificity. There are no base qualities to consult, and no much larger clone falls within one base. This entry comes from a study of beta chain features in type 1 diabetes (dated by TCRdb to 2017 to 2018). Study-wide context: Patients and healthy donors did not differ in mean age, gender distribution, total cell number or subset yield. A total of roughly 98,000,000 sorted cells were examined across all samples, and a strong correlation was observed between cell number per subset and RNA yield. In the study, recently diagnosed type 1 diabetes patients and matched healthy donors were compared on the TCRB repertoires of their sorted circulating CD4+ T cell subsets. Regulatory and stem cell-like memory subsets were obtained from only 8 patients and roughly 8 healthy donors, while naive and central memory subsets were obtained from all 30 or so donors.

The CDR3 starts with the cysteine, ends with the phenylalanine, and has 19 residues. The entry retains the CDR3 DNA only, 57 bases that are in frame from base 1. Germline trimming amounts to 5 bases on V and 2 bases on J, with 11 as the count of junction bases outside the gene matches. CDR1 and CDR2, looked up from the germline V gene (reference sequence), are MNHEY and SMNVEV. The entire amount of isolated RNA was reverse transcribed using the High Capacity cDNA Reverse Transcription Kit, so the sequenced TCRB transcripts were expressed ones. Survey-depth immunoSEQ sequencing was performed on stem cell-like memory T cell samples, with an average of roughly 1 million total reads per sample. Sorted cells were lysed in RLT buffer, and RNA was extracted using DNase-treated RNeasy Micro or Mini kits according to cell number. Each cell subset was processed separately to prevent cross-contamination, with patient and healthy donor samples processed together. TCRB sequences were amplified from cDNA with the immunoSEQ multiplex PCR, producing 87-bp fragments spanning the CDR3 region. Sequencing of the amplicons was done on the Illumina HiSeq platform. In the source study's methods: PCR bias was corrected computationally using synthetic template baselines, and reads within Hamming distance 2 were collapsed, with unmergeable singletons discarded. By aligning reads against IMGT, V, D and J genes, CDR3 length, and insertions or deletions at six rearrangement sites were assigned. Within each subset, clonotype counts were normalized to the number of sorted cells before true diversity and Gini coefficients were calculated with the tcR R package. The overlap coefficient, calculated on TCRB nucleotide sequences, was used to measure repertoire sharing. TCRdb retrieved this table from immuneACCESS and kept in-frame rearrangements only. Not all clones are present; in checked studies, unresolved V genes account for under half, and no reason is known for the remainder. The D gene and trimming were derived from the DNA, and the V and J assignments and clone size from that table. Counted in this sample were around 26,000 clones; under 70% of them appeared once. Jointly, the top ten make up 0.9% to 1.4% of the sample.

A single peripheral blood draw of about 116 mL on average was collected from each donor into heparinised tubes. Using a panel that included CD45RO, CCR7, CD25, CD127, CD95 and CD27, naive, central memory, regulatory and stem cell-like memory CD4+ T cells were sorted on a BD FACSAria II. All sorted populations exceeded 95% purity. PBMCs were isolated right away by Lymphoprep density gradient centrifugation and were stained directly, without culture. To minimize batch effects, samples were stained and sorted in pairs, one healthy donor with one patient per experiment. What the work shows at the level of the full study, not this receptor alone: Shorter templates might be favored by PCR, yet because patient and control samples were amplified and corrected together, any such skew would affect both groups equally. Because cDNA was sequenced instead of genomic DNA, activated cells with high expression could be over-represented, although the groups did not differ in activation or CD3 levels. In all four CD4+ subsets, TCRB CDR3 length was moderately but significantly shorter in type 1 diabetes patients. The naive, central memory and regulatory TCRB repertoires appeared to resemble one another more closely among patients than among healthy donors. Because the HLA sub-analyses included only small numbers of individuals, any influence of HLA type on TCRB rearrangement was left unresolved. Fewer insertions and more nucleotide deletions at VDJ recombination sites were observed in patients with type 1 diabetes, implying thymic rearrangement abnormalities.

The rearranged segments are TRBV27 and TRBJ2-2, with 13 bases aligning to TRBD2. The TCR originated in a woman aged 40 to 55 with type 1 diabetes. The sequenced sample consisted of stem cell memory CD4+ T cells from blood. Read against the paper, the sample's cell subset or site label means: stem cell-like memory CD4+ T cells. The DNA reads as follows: TGTGCCAGCAGTCCCTACCGACTAGCGGGAGGTAGCAACACCGGGGAGCTGTTTTTT. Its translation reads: CASSPYRLAGGSNTGELFF.